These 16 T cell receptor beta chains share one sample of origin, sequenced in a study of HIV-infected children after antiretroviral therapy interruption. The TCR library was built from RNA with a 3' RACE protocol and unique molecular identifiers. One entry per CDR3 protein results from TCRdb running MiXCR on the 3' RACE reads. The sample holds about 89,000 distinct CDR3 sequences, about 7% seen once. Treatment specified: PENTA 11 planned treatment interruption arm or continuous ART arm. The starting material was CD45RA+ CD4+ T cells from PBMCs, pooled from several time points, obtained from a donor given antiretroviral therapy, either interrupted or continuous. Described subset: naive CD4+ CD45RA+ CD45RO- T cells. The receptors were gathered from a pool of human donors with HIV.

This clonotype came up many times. In DNA, the CDR3 is TGCAGTGCTAGAGATAGAGCGAACACCGGGGAGCTGTTTTTT. Protein product: CSARDRANTGELFF. This chain links TRBV20-1 with TRBJ2-2; D uncertain. From germline, CDR1 is DFQATT and CDR2 SNEGSKA (reference sequence). The CDR3 extends over 14 amino acids. V lost 0 bases and J 0 bases, leaving 5 bases between the germline ends.

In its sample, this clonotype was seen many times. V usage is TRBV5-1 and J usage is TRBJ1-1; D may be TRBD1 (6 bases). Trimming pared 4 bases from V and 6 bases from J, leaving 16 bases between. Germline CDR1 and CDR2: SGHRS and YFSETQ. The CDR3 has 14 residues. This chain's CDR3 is CASSPETRGAEAFF. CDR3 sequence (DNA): TGCGCCAGCAGCCCGGAAACCAGGGGAGCTGAAGCTTTCTTT.

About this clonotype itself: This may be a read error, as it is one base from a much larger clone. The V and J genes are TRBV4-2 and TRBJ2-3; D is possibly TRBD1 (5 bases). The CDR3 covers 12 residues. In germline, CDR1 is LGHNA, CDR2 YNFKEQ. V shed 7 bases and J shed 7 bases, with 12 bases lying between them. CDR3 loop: CASNRDRNTQYF. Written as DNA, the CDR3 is TGTGCCAGCAACCGAGACAGAAATACGCAGTATTTT.

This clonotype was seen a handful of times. The CDR3 loop is CASSRTVRGNTDTQYF. The DNA of the CDR3 is TGTGCCAGCAGCCGTACAGTCCGGGGAAACACAGATACGCAGTATTTT. This chain links TRBV7-9 with TRBJ2-3; tentatively, D is TRBD2 (5 bases). The length of the CDR3 is 16 residues. The V and J ends lost 5 bases and 2 bases respectively, with 17 bases between them. CDR1 is SEHNR and CDR2 is FQNEAQ in the germline V gene (reference sequence). The variable domain in full, completed from reference TRBV7-9 and TRBJ2-3, reads DTGVSQNPRHKITKRGQNVTFRCDPISEHNRLYWYRQTLGQGPEFLTYFQNEAQLEKSRLLSDRFSAERPKGSFSTLEIQRTEQGDSAMYLCASSRTVRGNTDTQYFGPGTRLTVL.

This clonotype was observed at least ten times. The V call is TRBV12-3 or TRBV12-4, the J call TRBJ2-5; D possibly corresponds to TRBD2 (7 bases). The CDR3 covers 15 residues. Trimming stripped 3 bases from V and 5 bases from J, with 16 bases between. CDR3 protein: CASSFSAGAGETQYF. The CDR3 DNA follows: TGTGCCAGCAGTTTTTCCGCGGGGGCGGGGGAGACCCAGTACTTC.

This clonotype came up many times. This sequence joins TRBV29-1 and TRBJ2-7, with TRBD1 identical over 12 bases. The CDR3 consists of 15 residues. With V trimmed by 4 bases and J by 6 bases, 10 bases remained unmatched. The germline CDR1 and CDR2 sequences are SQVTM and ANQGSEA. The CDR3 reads CSVVGTGGTFREQYF. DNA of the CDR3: TGCAGCGTTGTTGGGACAGGGGGCACTTTCCGCGAGCAGTACTTC.

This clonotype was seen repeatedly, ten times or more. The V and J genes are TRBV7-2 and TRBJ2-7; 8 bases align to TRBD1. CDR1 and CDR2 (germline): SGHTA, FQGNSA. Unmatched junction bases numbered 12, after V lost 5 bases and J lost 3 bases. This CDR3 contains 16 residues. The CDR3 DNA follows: TGTGCCAGCAGCCGTAACGCCGGACAGGGCTTCTACGAGCAGTACTTC. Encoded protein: CASSRNAGQGFYEQYF.

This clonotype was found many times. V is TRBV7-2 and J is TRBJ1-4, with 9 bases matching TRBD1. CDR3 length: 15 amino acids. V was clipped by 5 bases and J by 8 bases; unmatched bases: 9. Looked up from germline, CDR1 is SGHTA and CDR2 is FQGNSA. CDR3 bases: TGTGCCAGCAGCGATCGACCCGGGACAGGGGAAAAACTGTTTTTT. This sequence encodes CASSDRPGTGEKLFF.

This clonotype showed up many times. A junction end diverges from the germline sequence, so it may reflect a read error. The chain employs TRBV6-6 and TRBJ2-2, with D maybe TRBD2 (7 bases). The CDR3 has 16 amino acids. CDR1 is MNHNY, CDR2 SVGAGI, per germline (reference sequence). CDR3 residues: CASGDWGGAGTGQLYF. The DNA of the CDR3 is TGTGCCAGCGGTGACTGGGGGGGCGCGGGCACCGGGCAGCTCTACTTT.

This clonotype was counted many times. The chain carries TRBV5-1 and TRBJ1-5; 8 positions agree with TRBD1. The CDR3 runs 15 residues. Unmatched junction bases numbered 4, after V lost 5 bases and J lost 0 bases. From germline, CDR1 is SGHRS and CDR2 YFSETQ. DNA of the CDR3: TGCGCCAGCAGACCTACAGGGGGTAGCAATCAGCCCCAGCATTTT. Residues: CASRPTGGSNQPQHF.

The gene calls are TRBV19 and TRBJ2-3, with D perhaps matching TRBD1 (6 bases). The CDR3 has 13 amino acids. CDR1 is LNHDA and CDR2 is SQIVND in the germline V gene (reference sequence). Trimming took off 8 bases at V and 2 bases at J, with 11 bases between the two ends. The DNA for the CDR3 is TGTGCCAGTCCCAGGGGAAACACAGATACGCAGTATTTT. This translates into CASPRGNTDTQYF.

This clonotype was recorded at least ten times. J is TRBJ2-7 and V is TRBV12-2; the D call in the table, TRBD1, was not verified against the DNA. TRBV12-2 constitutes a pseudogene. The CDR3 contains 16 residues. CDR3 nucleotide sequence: TGTGCAAGTCGCTTAATTGTGCCCCACGGGTCCTACGAGCAGTACTTC. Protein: CASRLIVPHGSYEQYF.

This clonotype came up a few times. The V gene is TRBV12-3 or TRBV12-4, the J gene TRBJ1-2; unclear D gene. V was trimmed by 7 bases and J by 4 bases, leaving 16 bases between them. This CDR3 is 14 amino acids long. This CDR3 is CASTVRRIPYGYTF. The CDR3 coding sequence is TGTGCCAGCACCGTTCGACGGATTCCCTATGGCTACACCTTC.

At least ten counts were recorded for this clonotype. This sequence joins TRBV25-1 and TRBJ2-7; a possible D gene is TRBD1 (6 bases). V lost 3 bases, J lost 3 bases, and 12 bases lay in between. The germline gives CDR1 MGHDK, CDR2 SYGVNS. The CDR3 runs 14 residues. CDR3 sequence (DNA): TGTGCCAGCAGTGATTACGGGACACTCTACGAGCAGTACTTC. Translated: CASSDYGTLYEQYF.

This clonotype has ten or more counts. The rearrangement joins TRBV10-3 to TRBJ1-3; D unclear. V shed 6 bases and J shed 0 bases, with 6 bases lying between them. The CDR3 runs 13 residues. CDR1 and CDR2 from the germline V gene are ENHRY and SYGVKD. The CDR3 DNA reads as TGTGCCATCAGGTTATACTCTGGAAACACCATATATTTT. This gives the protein CAIRLYSGNTIYF.

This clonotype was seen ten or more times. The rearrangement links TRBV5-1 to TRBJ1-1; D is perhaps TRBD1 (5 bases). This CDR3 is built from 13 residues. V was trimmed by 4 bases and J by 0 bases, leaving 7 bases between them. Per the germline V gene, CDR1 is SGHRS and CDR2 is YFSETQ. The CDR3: CASSRQLNTEAFF. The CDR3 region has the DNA TGCGCCAGCAGCCGACAGTTGAACACTGAAGCTTTCTTT.